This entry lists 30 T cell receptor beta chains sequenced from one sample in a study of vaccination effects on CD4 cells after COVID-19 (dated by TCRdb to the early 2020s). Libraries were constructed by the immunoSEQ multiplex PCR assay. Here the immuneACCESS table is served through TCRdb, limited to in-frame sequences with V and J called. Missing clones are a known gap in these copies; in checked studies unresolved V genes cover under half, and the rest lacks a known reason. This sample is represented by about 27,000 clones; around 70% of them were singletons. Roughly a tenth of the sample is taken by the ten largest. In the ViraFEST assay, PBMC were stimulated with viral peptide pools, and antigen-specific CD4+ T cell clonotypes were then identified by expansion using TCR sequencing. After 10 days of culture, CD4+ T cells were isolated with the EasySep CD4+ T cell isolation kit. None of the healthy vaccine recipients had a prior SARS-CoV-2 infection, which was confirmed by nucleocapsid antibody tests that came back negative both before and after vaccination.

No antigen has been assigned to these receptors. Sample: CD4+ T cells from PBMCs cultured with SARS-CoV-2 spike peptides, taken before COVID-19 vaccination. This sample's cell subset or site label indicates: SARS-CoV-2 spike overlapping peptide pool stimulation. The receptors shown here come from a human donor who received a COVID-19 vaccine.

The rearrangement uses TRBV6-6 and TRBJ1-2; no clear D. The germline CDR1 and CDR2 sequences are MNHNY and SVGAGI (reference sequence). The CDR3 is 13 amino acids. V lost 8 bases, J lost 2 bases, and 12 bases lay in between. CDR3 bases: TGTGCCAGCCGGACGGCCAACAACTATGGCTACACCTTC. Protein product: CASRTANNYGYTF.

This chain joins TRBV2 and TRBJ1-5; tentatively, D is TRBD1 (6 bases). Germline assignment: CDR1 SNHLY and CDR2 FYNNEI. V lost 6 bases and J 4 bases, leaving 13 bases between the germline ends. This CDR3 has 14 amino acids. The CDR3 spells CASRADSPNQPQHF. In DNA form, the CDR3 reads TGTGCCAGCAGGGCGGACAGTCCAAATCAGCCCCAGCATTTT.

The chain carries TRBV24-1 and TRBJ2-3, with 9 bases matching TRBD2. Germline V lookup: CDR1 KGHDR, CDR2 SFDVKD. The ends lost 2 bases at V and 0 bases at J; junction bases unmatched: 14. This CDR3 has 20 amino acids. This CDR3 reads CATSDWKERGARDSTDTQYF. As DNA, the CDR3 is TGTGCCACCAGTGATTGGAAAGAGCGGGGGGCCCGAGATAGCACAGATACGCAGTATTTT.

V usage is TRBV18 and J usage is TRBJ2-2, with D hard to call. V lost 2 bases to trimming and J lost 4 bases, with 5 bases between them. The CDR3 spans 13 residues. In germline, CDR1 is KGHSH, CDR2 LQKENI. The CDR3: CASSPTSTGELFF. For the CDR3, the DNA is TGTGCCAGCTCACCAACCAGCACCGGGGAGCTGTTTTTT.

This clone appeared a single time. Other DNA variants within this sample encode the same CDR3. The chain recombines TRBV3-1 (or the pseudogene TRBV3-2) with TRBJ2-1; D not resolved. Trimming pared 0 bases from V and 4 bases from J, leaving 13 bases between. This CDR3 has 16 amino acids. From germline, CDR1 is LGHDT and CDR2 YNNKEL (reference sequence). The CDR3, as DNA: TGTGCCAGCAGCCAAGATTTCCGTGGACCTTACAATGAGCAGTTCTTC. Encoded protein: CASSQDFRGPYNEQFF.

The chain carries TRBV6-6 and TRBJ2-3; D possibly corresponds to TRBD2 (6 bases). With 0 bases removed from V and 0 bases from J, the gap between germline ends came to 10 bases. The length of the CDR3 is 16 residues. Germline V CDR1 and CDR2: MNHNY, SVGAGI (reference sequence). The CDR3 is CASSYSFRGSTDTQYF. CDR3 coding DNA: TGTGCCAGCAGTTACTCGTTCCGGGGGAGCACAGATACGCAGTATTTT.

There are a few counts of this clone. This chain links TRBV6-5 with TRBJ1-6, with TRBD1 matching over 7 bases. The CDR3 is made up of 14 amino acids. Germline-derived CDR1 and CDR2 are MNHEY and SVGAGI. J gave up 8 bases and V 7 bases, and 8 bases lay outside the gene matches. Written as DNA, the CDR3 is TGTGCCAGCACCTCGGGGCAGGGGGATTCACCCCTCCACTTT. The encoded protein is CASTSGQGDSPLHF.

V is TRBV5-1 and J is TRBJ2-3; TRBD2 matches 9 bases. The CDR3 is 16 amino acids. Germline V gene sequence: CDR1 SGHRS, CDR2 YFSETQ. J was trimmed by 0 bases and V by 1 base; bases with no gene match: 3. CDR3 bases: TGCGCCAGCAGCTTGCTCCTAGCGGGGAGCACAGATACGCAGTATTTT. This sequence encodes CASSLLLAGSTDTQYF.

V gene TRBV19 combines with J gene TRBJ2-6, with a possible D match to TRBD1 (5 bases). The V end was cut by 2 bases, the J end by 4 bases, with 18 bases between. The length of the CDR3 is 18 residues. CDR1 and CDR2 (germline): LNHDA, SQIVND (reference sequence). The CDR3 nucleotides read TGTGCCAGTAGTATATCAGCAGGGAACGCCGAGGGGGCCAACGTCCTGACTTTC. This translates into CASSISAGNAEGANVLTF. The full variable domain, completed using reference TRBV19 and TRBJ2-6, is DGGITQSPKYLFRKEGQNVTLSCEQNLNHDAMYWYRQDPGQGLRLIYYSQIVNDFQKGDIAEGYSVSREKKESFPLTVTSAQKNPTAFYLCASSISAGNAEGANVLTFGAGSRLTVL.

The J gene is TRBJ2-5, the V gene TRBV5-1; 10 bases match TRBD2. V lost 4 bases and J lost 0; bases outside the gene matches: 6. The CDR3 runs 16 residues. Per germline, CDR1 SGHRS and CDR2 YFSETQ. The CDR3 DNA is TGCGCCAGCAGCAGAGGACTAGCGGAGGACCAAGAGACCCAGTACTTC. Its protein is CASSRGLAEDQETQYF.

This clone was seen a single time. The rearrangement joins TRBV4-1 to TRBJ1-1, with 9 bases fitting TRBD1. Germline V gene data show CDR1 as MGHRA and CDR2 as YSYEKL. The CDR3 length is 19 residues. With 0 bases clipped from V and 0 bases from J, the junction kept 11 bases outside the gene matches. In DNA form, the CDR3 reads TGCGCCAGCAGCCAAGAAACAGGGACAGGGAATACTTTGAACACTGAAGCTTTCTTT. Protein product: CASSQETGTGNTLNTEAFF.

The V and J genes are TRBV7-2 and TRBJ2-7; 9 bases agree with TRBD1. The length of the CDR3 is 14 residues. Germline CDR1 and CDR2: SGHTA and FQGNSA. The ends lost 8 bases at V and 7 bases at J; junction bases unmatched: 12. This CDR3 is CASRTGTGPREQYF. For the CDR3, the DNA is TGTGCCAGCCGCACCGGGACAGGGCCTAGGGAGCAGTACTTC.

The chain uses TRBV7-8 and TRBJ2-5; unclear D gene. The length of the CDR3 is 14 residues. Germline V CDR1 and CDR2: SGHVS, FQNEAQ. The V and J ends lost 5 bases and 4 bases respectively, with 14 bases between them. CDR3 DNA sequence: TGTGCCAGCAGCCCCCGGACGGTTTCAGAGACCCAGTACTTC. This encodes CASSPRTVSETQYF.

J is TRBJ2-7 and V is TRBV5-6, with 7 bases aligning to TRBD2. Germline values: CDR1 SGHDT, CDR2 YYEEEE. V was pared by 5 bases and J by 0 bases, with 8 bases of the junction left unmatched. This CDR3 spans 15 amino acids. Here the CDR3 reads CASRTTSRSSYEQYF. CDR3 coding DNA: TGTGCCAGCAGGACGACTAGCCGAAGCTCCTACGAGCAGTACTTC.

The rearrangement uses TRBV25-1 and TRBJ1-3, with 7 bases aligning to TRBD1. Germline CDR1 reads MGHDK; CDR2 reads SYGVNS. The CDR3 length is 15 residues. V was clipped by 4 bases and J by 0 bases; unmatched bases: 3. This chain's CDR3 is CASSATGNSGNTIYF. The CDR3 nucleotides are TGTGCCAGCAGTGCGACAGGGAACTCTGGAAACACCATATATTTT.

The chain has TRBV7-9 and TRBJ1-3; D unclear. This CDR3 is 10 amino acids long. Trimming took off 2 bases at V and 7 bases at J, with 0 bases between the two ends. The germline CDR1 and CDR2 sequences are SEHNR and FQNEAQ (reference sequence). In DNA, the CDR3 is TGTGCCAGCAGCTTAAACACCATATATTTT. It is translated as CASSLNTIYF.

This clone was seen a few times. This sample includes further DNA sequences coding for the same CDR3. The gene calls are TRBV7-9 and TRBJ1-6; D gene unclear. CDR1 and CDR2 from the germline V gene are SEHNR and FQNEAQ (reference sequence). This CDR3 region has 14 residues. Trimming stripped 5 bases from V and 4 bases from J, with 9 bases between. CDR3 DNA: TGTGCCAGCAGCCTTGAGCAGTATAATTCACCCCTCCACTTT. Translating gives CASSLEQYNSPLHF.

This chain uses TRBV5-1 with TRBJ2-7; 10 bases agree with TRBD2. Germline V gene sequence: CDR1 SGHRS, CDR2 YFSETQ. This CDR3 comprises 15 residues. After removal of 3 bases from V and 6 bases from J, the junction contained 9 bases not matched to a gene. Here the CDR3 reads CASSYAGTSDFEQYF. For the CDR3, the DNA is TGCGCCAGCAGCTACGCCGGGACTAGCGACTTCGAGCAGTACTTC.

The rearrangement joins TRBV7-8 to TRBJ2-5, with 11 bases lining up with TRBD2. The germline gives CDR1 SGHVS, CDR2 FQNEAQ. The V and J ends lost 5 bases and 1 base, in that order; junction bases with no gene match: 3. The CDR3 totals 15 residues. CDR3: CASSKLAGGQETQYF. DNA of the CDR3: TGTGCCAGCAGCAAGCTAGCGGGAGGCCAAGAGACCCAGTACTTC.

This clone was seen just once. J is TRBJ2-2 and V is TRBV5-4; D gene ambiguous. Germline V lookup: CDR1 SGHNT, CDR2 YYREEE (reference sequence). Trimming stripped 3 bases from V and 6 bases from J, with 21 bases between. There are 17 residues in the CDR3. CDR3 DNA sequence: TGTGCCAGCAGCTCAGTTACGACCCTCTGGTTTGCCGGGGAGCTGTTTTTT. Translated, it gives CASSSVTTLWFAGELFF.

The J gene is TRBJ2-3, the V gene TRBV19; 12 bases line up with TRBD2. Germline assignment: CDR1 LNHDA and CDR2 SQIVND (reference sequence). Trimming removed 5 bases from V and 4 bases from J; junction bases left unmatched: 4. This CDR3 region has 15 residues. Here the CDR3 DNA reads TGTGCCAGTAGTCCTAGCGGGGGGGGGTCAGATACGCAGTATTTT. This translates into CASSPSGGGSDTQYF.

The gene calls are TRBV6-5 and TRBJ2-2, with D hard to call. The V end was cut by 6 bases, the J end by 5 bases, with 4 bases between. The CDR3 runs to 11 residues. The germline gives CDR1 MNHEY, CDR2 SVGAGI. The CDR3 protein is CASRGTGELFF. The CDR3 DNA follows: TGTGCCAGCAGGGGGACCGGGGAGCTGTTTTTT.

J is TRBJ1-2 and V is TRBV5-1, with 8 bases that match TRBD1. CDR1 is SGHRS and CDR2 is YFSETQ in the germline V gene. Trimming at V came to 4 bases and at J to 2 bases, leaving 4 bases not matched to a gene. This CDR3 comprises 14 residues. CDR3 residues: CASSPGTGNYGYTF. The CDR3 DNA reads TGCGCCAGCAGCCCGGGGACAGGAAACTATGGCTACACCTTC.

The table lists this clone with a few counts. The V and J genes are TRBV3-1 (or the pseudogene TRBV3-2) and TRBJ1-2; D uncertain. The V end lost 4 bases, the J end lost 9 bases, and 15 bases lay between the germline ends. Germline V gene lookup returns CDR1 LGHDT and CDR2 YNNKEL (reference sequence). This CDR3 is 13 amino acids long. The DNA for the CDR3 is TGTGCCAGCAGCCTTGAAAACAAGCGGTGCTACACCTTC. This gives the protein CASSLENKRCYTF.

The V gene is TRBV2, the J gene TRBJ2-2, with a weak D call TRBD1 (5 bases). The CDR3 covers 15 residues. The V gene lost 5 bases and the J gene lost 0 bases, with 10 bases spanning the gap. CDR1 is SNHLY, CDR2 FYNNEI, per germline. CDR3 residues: CASSREGANTGELFF. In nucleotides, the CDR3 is TGTGCCAGCAGTAGGGAAGGGGCGAACACCGGGGAGCTGTTTTTT.

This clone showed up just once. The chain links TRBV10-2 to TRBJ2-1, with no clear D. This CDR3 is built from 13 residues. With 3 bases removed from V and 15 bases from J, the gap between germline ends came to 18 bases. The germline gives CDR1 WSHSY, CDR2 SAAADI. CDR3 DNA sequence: TGCGCCAGCAGTGACCCGGGCCTGAATGAAAGGTTCTTC. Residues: CASSDPGLNERFF.

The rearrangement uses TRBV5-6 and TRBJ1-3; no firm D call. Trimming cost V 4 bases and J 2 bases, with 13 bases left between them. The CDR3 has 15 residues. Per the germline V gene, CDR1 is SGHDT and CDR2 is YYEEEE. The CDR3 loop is CASSLEFGAGNTIYF. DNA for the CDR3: TGTGCCAGCAGCCTCGAGTTTGGGGCTGGAAACACCATATATTTT.

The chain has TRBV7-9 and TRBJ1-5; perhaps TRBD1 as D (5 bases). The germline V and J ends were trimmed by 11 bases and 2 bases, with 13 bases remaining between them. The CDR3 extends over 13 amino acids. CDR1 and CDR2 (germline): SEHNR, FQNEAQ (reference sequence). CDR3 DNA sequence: TGTGCCGGTGCGAGGGGAGGCAATCAGCCCCAGCATTTT. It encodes CAGARGGNQPQHF.

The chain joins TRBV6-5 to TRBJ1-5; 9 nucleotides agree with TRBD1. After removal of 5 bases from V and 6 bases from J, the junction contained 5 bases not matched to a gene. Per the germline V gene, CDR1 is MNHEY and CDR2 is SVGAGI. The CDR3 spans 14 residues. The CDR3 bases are TGTGCCAGCAGTATGGGACAGGGTGTTCAGCCCCAGCATTTT. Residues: CASSMGQGVQPQHF.

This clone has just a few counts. The CDR3 reads CASSLSRSPDTQYF. Written as DNA, the CDR3 is TGCGCCAGCAGCTTGTCTCGGAGCCCAGATACGCAGTATTTT. V and J are TRBV5-1 and TRBJ2-3; D unresolved. The germline CDR1 and CDR2 sequences are SGHRS and YFSETQ. The CDR3 extends over 14 amino acids. Deletions cut 1 base from V and 4 bases from J, with 10 bases between.